Sequencing of this T cell receptor beta chain was carried out in a study of beta chain features in type 1 diabetes. Study details: In age, gender and cell yields, patients were similar to healthy donors.

Findings and caveats of the study: TCRB repertoires of naive, central memory and Treg cells appeared more similar among patients than among healthy donors. Among patients with Type 1 diabetes, TCRB CDR3s were moderately but significantly shorter in every one of the four CD4+ subsets.

CD45RO/CCR7/CD25/CD127/CD95/CD27 staining was used to isolate CD4+ naive, central memory, regulatory and stem cell-like memory cells by sorting. About this clone itself: Its target is not known.

Expressed TCRB transcripts got sequenced, as all isolated RNA was reverse transcribed. TCRdb's copy holds only in-frame clones and misses some; the assay was immunoSEQ multiplex PCR. The sample carries 600,000 to 750,000 clones, roughly 12% recorded once. The sequencing sample was made of naive CD4+ T cells from blood. This receptor was identified in a man aged 25-45 years with type 1 diabetes.

The CDR3 DNA follows: TGTGCCAGCAGCCAAGAACTAGGGACTCACCACCAAGAGACCCAGTACTTC. It codes for CASSQELGTHHQETQYF. This chain links TRBV14 with TRBJ2-5, with D possibly being TRBD2 (6 bases). Trimming removed 0 bases at V and 0 bases at J, with 14 bases between. The CDR3 runs 17 residues. Germline CDR1 and CDR2: SGHDN and FVKESK.